This T cell receptor beta chain was documented in a study of vaccination and CD4 T cells after COVID-19 (dated 2022 in TCRdb). Notes on the research overall: Convalescent patients had a positive SARS-CoV-2 result on nasal swab PCR, and of these patients, nine had mild disease and one had severe disease. In control cultures, a CEFX viral epitope pool was used as positive control, an HIV-1 Nef peptide pool was used as negative control, or no peptide was added. The spike-specific CD4+ TCR repertoire was compared before and after mRNA vaccination in ten to eleven COVID-19 convalescent patients and a few infection-naive healthy vaccine recipients. Post-vaccine blood samples were collected a median of 72 days after the second vaccine dose, ranging from roughly 13 to 250 days. The convalescent cohort comprised six males and four females, including two Hispanic individuals, seven Caucasians, two Asians and one multiracial person. Two doses of either the Pfizer-BioNTech BNT162b2 vaccine (n=8) or the Moderna mRNA-1273 vaccine (n=2) were administered to participants. Culture stimuli were overlapping spike peptide pools from SARS-CoV-2 and from the common cold coronaviruses HCoV-NL63, HCoV-OC43 and HCoV-229E. Post-COVID blood samples from convalescent patients were collected a median of around 110 days after diagnosis, with a range of 35 to 161 days. Overall results and qualifications from the work: In convalescent patients, a median around 84% of post-vaccine SARS-CoV-2-reactive clones were detected only after vaccination, and vaccine-specific priming was suggested by this finding. Relatively few convalescent patients were included in the study, and early timepoints after natural infection were not analyzed. An increase in the median number of SARS-CoV-2-reactive clonotypes from 20 to 25 after infection to 35 to 40 after vaccination was observed, but the change was not found to be significant. Of the vaccine-specific clones in convalescent patients, 304 of 307, or nearly all, reacted only to SARS-CoV-2 spike and did not cross-react with common cold coronaviruses.

Library creation used PCR. At the Johns Hopkins FTIC core, DNA from the cultured CD4+ T cells underwent TCR sequencing with the Oncomine TCR Beta short-read assay. Genomic DNA was extracted from the cultured CD4+ T cells with the QIAamp micro DNA kit. Oncomine TCR Beta libraries from cultured CD4+ T cells were pooled using unique dual indexes and sequenced on an Illumina iSeq 100. Processing in the source paper ran as follows. Non-productive sequences were removed, and CDR3s that did not start with C, did not end with F or W, or were shorter than 7 amino acids were discarded. The MANAFEST web application identified antigen-specific clonotypes by comparing peptide-stimulated wells against reference wells and other culture wells. An FDR below 0.05, an odds ratio above 5, and a productive frequency above 0.1% in at least two of three replicate wells were required for clones to be considered positive. A clonotype counted as cross-reactive if it showed significant expansion both in the SARS-CoV-2 spike wells and in at least one common cold coronavirus spike condition. Similarity between CDR3 sequences was evaluated in R version 3.6.1 using Levenshtein distances (stringdist) and unrooted phylogenetic trees (ape). TCRdb cleaned the public reads at Q25 with fastp, built clones with MiXCR and kept in-frame beta chains. CDR3 protein sequences are deduplicated, and each keeps its most common genes and DNA. The V and J calls were determined by TCRdb, not by the authors. The sample includes under 15,000 distinct CDR3 sequences, with 28% observed a single time. The ten largest clones capture approximately 17% of the sample.

The treatment or condition label here, explained by the study, means: roughly 10-day PBMC culture with coronavirus spike peptide pools or control peptides (ViraFEST assay). To expand antigen-specific T cells with peptide pools and then pick out the expanded clonotypes through TCR sequencing, the study relied on the ViraFEST assay. The convalescent patients' positive SARS-CoV-2 PCR tests fell between March and December 2020, which was before the Alpha, Beta and Delta variants emerged in the United States. Each well held 2 million to 2.5 million PBMCs cultured with about 9.8 ug/ml peptide pools in IMDM containing 5% human AB serum and approximately 10 IU/ml IL-2. On days 3 and 7, half of the culture medium was replaced with fresh IL-2-containing medium. After nine to eleven days of culture, CD4+ T cells were isolated by negative selection with the EasySep CD4+ T cell isolation kit. PBMCs were separated from whole blood using Ficoll-Paque Plus gradient centrifugation and then either used fresh or cryopreserved at -140C. Triplicate wells were generally used for each culture condition.

With regard to this clonotype: It lacks a known antigen. One end of the junction fails to match germline, which may point to a read error.

Reading the germline V gene (reference sequence) gives CDR1 DFQATT and CDR2 SNEGSKA. The CDR3 covers 15 residues, taking in both the cysteine and the phenylalanine. Only the CDR3 portion is preserved as DNA: 45 bases, with reading frame beginning at the first base. This sequence originates from a human donor with COVID-19. The chain uses TRBV20-1 and TRBJ2-1, with TRBD2 identical over 11 junction bases. The specimen sequenced was cultured CD4+ T cells from blood. The DNA reads as follows: TGCAGCGCTAGCGGGGGGACCACCTCCTACAATGAGCAGTTCTTC. The resulting protein is CSASGGTTSYNEQFF.